Listed below are T cell receptor beta chains from one sample, sequenced in a study of PD-1 blockade in classical Hodgkin lymphoma. Clones were sequenced by immunoSEQ multiplex PCR, and TCRdb holds only the in-frame ones, with some missing. The sample carries over 70,000 clones, approximately 91% recorded once. The sequences come from peripheral blood mononuclear cells (PBMCs), collected at baseline. The receptors were sampled from a human donor with classical Hodgkin lymphoma. Each CDR3 is given with its conserved first and last residue. D genes are given only for firm matches. Only some rows state a clone size, as once, few, many or a class for expanded clones.

TRBJ2-3 | TRBD2 | few | 14 | TRBV10-3 | CAISEGRGVVTQYF | TGTGCCATCAGTGAGGGACGGGGGGTGGTTACGCAGTATTTT
TRBJ2-7 | TRBD2 | . | 16 | TRBV7-9 | CASTIEAAGGTYEQYF | TGTGCCAGCACCATCGAAGCCGCGGGAGGGACCTACGAGCAGTACTTC
TRBJ1-5 | . | . | 14 | TRBV28 | CASSLAVVNQPQHF | TGTGCCAGCAGTTTAGCCGTCGTCAATCAGCCCCAGCATTTT
TRBJ2-3 | TRBD2 | . | 19 | TRBV30 | CAWSVVMKLAGVTTDTQYF | TGTGCCTGGAGTGTGGTTATGAAACTAGCGGGAGTGACGACAGATACGCAGTATTTT
TRBJ1-1 | . | . | 15 | TRBV7-8 | CASSLTAATGNEAFF | TGTGCCAGCAGCTTAACCGCTGCTACAGGGAACGAAGCTTTCTTT
TRBJ2-3 | . | . | 14 | TRBV7-9 | CASTSGASTDTQYF | TGTGCCAGCACCTCGGGGGCTAGCACAGATACGCAGTATTTT
TRBJ2-2 | . | . | 15 | TRBV4-3 | CASSQERTVTGELFF | TGCGCCAGCAGCCAAGAAAGGACAGTGACCGGGGAGCTGTTTTTT
TRBJ2-3 | . | once | 14 | TRBV5-6 | CASSSLGSTDTQYF | TGTGCCAGCAGCTCCCTAGGGAGCACAGATACGCAGTATTTT
TRBJ2-7 | . | . | 15 | TRBV5-1 | CASSLQGRGKDEQYF | TGCGCCAGCAGCTTGCAGGGTAGGGGAAAAGACGAGCAGTACTTC
TRBJ1-2 | . | . | 13 | TRBV29-1 | CSVDGESNYGYTF | TGCAGCGTTGATGGCGAATCTAACTATGGCTACACCTTC
TRBJ2-7 | TRBD1 | . | 16 | TRBV11-2 | CASSVHLRGRGDEQYF | TGTGCCAGCAGTGTTCACCTCAGGGGGCGCGGGGACGAGCAGTACTTC
TRBJ1-5 | . | . | 15 | TRBV6-6 | CASSYSRDGSQPQHF | TGTGCCAGCAGTTACTCTCGGGACGGCAGTCAGCCCCAGCATTTT
TRBJ1-1 | . | . | 15 | TRBV6-5 | CASSYTTGGNTEAFF | TGTGCCAGCAGTTACACGACGGGGGGGAACACTGAAGCTTTCTTT
TRBJ2-5 | . | . | 14 | TRBV6-6 | CASSYSMTKETQYF | TGTGCCAGCAGTTACTCGATGACTAAAGAGACCCAGTACTTC
TRBJ2-2 | . | . | 16 | TRBV7-6 | CASSPPPGETTGELFF | TGTGCCAGCAGCCCACCTCCGGGAGAGACCACCGGGGAGCTGTTTTTT
TRBJ2-5 | . | . | 13 | TRBV7-6 | CASSLGSQETQYF | TGTGCCAGCAGCTTAGGGTCGCAAGAGACCCAGTACTTC
TRBJ2-7 | . | . | 16 | TRBV4-1 | CASSQEGTPRSYEQYF | TGCGCCAGCAGCCAAGAGGGGACACCGAGGTCCTACGAGCAGTACTTC
TRBJ2-2 | TRBD1 | . | 14 | TRBV6-1 | CASTQGVNTGELFF | TGTGCCAGCACACAGGGGGTAAACACCGGGGAGCTGTTTTTT
TRBJ1-4 | TRBD1 | . | 14 | TRBV7-9 | CASSSTGGDEKLFF | TGTGCCAGCAGCTCGACAGGGGGGGATGAAAAACTGTTTTTT
TRBJ2-2 | . | . | 15 | TRBV30 | CARAYRGTNTGELFF | TGTGCCCGGGCGTATAGGGGTACGAACACCGGGGAGCTGTTTTTT
TRBJ2-7 | TRBD1 | . | 16 | TRBV6-6 | CASSYNAQGARREQYF | TGTGCCAGCAGTTACAATGCACAGGGGGCGCGACGCGAGCAGTACTTC
TRBJ2-7 | TRBD1 | . | 14 | TRBV6-5 | CASSYLQGGYEQYF | TGTGCCAGCAGTTATTTACAGGGGGGCTACGAGCAGTACTTC
TRBJ1-5 | TRBD1 | . | 15 | TRBV6-5 | CASSYDRAGNQPQHF | TGTGCCAGCAGTTACGACAGGGCTGGCAATCAGCCCCAGCATTTT
TRBJ1-1 | TRBD1 | . | 14 | TRBV28 | CASSLKGTGAEAFF | TGTGCCAGCAGTTTGAAAGGGACAGGGGCTGAAGCTTTCTTT
TRBJ2-7 | . | . | 11 | TRBV28 | CASSLGYEQYF | TGTGCCAGTAGCCTTGGTTACGAGCAGTACTTC
TRBJ2-7 | TRBD2 | . | 18 | TRBV12-5 | CASGLPTSGGIISYEQYF | TGTGCTAGTGGTTTGCCCACTAGCGGGGGGATCATCTCCTACGAGCAGTACTTC
TRBJ2-7 | . | . | 15 | TRBV6-5 | CASSYSGATDYEQYF | TGTGCCAGCAGTTACTCAGGAGCCACGGACTACGAGCAGTACTTC
TRBJ2-7 | TRBD2 | . | 15 | TRBV7-9 | CASSQTSGGAYEQYF | TGTGCCAGCAGCCAAACTAGCGGGGGGGCCTACGAGCAGTACTTC
TRBJ2-3 | . | . | 14 | TRBV19 | CATSLARGADTQYF | TGTGCCACCAGTCTAGCGAGAGGGGCAGATACGCAGTATTTT
TRBJ2-7 | . | . | 14 | TRBV2 | CASSGQQRGGEQYF | TGTGCCAGCAGTGGACAGCAACGAGGAGGAGAGCAGTACTTC
TRBJ2-3 | TRBD2 | . | 16 | TRBV7-6 | CASRAGVGMSTDTQYF | TGTGCCAGCCGGGCGGGAGTGGGGATGAGCACAGATACGCAGTATTTT
TRBJ2-1 | . | . | 16 | TRBV4-3 | CASSQGQFGSYNEQFF | TGCGCCAGCAGCCAAGGACAGTTCGGCTCCTACAATGAGCAGTTCTTC
TRBJ2-5 | . | . | 13 | TRBV7-2 | CASSFRGRETQYF | TGTGCCAGCAGCTTTAGAGGGCGAGAGACCCAGTACTTC
TRBJ2-7 | . | . | 14 | TRBV4-3 | CASSQEGGRGEQYF | TGCGCCAGCAGCCAAGAGGGGGGGCGGGGCGAGCAGTACTTC
TRBJ2-5 | TRBD1 | . | 15 | TRBV5-1 | CASSSNTGDGETQYF | TGCGCCAGCAGCTCGAATACAGGGGATGGGGAGACCCAGTACTTC
TRBJ1-5 | . | . | 15 | TRBV28 | CASSLPGPRNQPQHF | TGTGCCAGCAGTTTACCGGGTCCGCGCAATCAGCCCCAGCATTTT
TRBJ1-2 | . | . | 17 | TRBV13 | CASSFDSGRGAVYGYTF | TGTGCCAGCAGCTTTGATTCGGGACGGGGGGCCGTTTATGGCTACACCTTC
TRBJ1-1 | TRBD1 | . | 15 | TRBV6-5 | CASSYGDRDRAEAFF | TGTGCCAGCAGTTACGGGGACAGGGACCGGGCTGAAGCTTTCTTT
TRBJ2-5 | . | . | 15 | TRBV7-9 | CASSLVGSGQETQYF | TGTGCCAGCAGCTTAGTAGGGAGCGGTCAAGAGACCCAGTACTTC
TRBJ2-4 | . | . | 13 | TRBV29-1 | CSVEGVAKNIQYF | TGCAGCGTTGAGGGGGTAGCCAAAAACATTCAGTACTTC
TRBJ2-1 | TRBD2 | . | 17 | TRBV27 | CASSPLAGGAIYNEQFF | TGTGCCAGCAGTCCCTTAGCGGGAGGGGCAATCTACAATGAGCAGTTCTTC
TRBJ2-3 | . | . | 12 | TRBV10-3 | CAITGARGTQYF | TGTGCCATCACCGGGGCACGCGGTACGCAGTATTTT
TRBJ1-5 | . | few | 12 | TRBV6-1 | CASSTPAPPQHF | TGTGCCAGCAGTACCCCAGCTCCGCCCCAGCATTTT
TRBJ2-7 | TRBD1 | . | 15 | TRBV5-6 | CASSLGQGAVNEQYF | TGTGCCAGCAGCCTCGGACAGGGGGCGGTCAACGAGCAGTACTTC
TRBJ1-1 | TRBD1 | . | 15 | TRBV7-2 | CASRGQGQGGTEAFF | TGTGCCAGCAGAGGACAGGGGCAGGGGGGCACTGAAGCTTTCTTT
TRBJ1-4 | TRBD1 | . | 15 | TRBV6-5 | CASSHDRGSSEKLFF | TGTGCCAGCAGCCACGACAGGGGGTCGTCGGAAAAACTGTTTTTT
TRBJ1-2 | TRBD1 | once | 13 | TRBV18 | CASSLGTGYGYTF | TGTGCCAGCTCACTCGGGACAGGCTATGGCTACACCTTC
TRBJ2-7 | . | . | 14 | TRBV7-2 | CASSYPGRNYEQYF | TGTGCCAGCAGCTACCCGGGACGGAACTACGAGCAGTACTTC
TRBJ2-3 | . | . | 15 | TRBV4-3 | CASSQVVALDRTQYF | TGCGCCAGCAGCCAAGTGGTAGCTCTGGATCGTACGCAGTATTTT
TRBJ1-2 | . | . | 11 | TRBV6-6 | CASGPGYGYTF | TGTGCCAGCGGGCCAGGCTATGGCTACACCTTC
TRBJ2-1 | . | . | 15 | TRBV4-1 | CASSQREWAYNEQFF | TGCGCCAGCAGCCAACGGGAGTGGGCCTACAATGAGCAGTTCTTC
TRBJ2-2 | . | . | 21 | TRBV2 | CASSPRGGRATGRSNTGELFF | TGTGCCAGCAGCCCCCGTGGAGGACGGGCAACGGGCAGGAGTAACACCGGGGAGCTGTTTTTT
TRBJ1-1 | . | . | 14 | TRBV9 | CASSVGAGTTEAFF | TGTGCCAGCAGCGTAGGGGCAGGGACCACTGAAGCTTTCTTT
TRBJ1-5 | . | . | 16 | TRBV6-6 | CASSYSVPGAGQPQHF | TGTGCCAGCAGTTACTCGGTGCCGGGGGCCGGTCAGCCCCAGCATTTT